This T cell receptor beta chain was identified in a study of T cells in localized non-small cell lung cancer. Neighbouring lung, lacking atypia, was collected no less than 2 cm away from the tumor margin. This clone was seen only a few times. As yet, its antigen is unknown. General observations from the study: The study detected a median approximately 55 of the top 100 tumor clones in adjacent lung. An association was observed between higher blood T cell density and longer overall survival. Uninvolved adjacent lung showed higher T cell clonality than tumor.

TCRdb's copy holds only in-frame clones and misses some; the assay was immunoSEQ multiplex PCR. The table lists over a thousand clones, about a fifth of them singletons. The TCR comes from a man between 40 and 75 years old with stage II lung adenocarcinoma. Here the sequenced sample was normal lung tissue next to the tumor, taken before any cancer treatment.

CDR3 in DNA: TGTGCCTGGAGTGTAGCAGGTGGCGGGCGGTCCTACGAGCAGTACTTC. It encodes CAWSVAGGGRSYEQYF. The genes are TRBV30 and TRBJ2-7, with TRBD2 as a possible D gene (5 bases). The V end lost 0 bases, the J end lost 1 base, and 16 bases lay between the germline ends. This CDR3 is 16 amino acids long. CDR1 is GTSNPN, CDR2 SVGIG, per germline (reference sequence).